These T cell receptor beta chains were read from a single sample in a study of blood T cell repertoires in COVID-19. Assay used: immunoSEQ multiplex PCR; TCRdb lists only in-frame clones, some missing. The sample carries more than 100,000 clones, less than 75% recorded once. The specimen sequenced was peripheral blood. The origin of the receptors is a human donor with acute or convalescent COVID-19. The donor label of this sample is uncertain. CDR3s include the opening cysteine and the closing phenylalanine or tryptophan. Fields, in order: D gene, V gene, J gene, clone size, CDR3 protein, CDR3 DNA. D genes are given only for firm matches. Clone size is stated in some rows and not others, as once, few, many or a class when expanded.

.,TRBV21-1,TRBJ1-5,.,CASSKGSPTRHF,TGTGCCAGCAGCAAAGGAAGTCCAACTCGGCATTTT
TRBD1,TRBV19,TRBJ2-1,.,CASSIGRGWNEQFF,TGTGCCAGTAGTATAGGCAGGGGGTGGAATGAGCAGTTCTTC
.,TRBV28,TRBJ2-5,.,CASSSPPRQETQYF,TGTGCCAGCAGTAGCCCCCCGCGTCAAGAGACCCAGTACTTC
.,TRBV28,TRBJ1-1,.,CASTNSLLEAFF,TGTGCCAGCACCAACTCATTACTCGAAGCTTTCTTT
.,TRBV5-1,TRBJ2-5,.,CASSPTGLQETQYF,TGCGCCAGCAGCCCGACAGGACTCCAAGAGACCCAGTACTTC
TRBD1,TRBV6-2/TRBV6-3,TRBJ1-5,.,CASSAPDRVLSNQPQHF,TGTGCCAGCAGTGCCCCGGACAGGGTACTTAGCAATCAGCCCCAGCATTTT
.,TRBV7-3,TRBJ2-1,.,CASSFNRANNEQFF,TGTGCCAGCAGCTTCAACAGGGCTAACAATGAGCAGTTCTTC
.,TRBV9,TRBJ1-6,few,CASSVLDINSPLHF,TGTGCCAGCAGCGTCCTTGACATAAATTCACCCCTCCACTTT
TRBD1,TRBV3-1/TRBV3-2,TRBJ1-4,.,CASSPGTGLVEEKLFF,TGTGCCAGCAGCCCCGGGACAGGGCTCGTAGAAGAAAAACTGTTTTTT
TRBD1,TRBV9,TRBJ1-5,.,CASSTGTVSNQPQHF,TGTGCCAGCAGCACCGGGACAGTTAGCAATCAGCCCCAGCATTTT
TRBD1,TRBV7-9,TRBJ2-7,few,CASSLDGQGVGMYF,TGTGCCAGCAGCTTAGATGGACAGGGGGTTGGTATGTACTTC
TRBD1,TRBV3-1/TRBV3-2,TRBJ1-2,once,CASSRQGARVLYGYTF,TGTGCCAGCAGCCGACAGGGGGCGCGGGTCCTCTATGGCTACACCTTC
TRBD1,TRBV3-1/TRBV3-2,TRBJ2-2,.,CASSQGHRGPGELFF,TGTGCCAGCAGCCAAGGACACAGGGGGCCCGGGGAGCTGTTTTTT
TRBD1,TRBV6-5,TRBJ1-1,.,CASRTDRILGAEAFF,TGTGCCAGCAGGACGGACAGGATCCTAGGGGCTGAAGCTTTCTTT
.,TRBV28,TRBJ2-3,.,CASSLPGDTQYF,TGTGCCAGCAGTTTACCGGGAGATACGCAGTATTTT
TRBD1,TRBV6-5,TRBJ1-2,few,CASSFFPTGPVYGYTF,TGTGCCAGCAGTTTCTTTCCGACAGGGCCTGTTTATGGCTACACCTTC
TRBD2,TRBV9,TRBJ2-3,.,CASSVAFGGSTDTQYF,TGTGCCAGCAGCGTGGCTTTCGGGGGGAGCACAGATACGCAGTATTTT
TRBD2,TRBV29-1,TRBJ2-5,once,CSGGPGLAVQETQYF,TGCAGCGGCGGACCGGGACTAGCGGTGCAAGAGACCCAGTACTTC
.,TRBV19,TRBJ1-5,.,CASSIGLQGSQVYSNQPQHF,TGTGCCAGTAGTATAGGGCTCCAGGGGAGCCAGGTTTATAGCAATCAGCCCCAGCATTTT
.,TRBV2,TRBJ1-1,many,CASTEQGPYSTEAFF,TGTGCCAGCACCGAACAGGGTCCCTATTCCACTGAAGCTTTCTTT
.,TRBV7-2,TRBJ1-3,once,CASSLVPGGLIGNTIYF,TGTGCCAGCAGCTTAGTTCCCGGGGGGCTTATCGGAAACACCATATATTTT
TRBD2,TRBV4-1,TRBJ2-1,.,CASSQDPTSGNNEQFF,TGCGCCAGCAGCCAAGATCCGACTAGCGGGAACAATGAGCAGTTCTTC
.,TRBV19,TRBJ1-4,.,CASSLGGFTNEKLFF,TGTGCCAGTAGTTTAGGAGGCTTTACTAATGAAAAACTGTTTTTT
TRBD2,TRBV5-1,TRBJ2-3,.,CASSALAGGRTDTQYF,TGCGCCAGCAGCGCCTTGGCGGGGGGTCGCACAGATACGCAGTATTTT
TRBD1,TRBV2,TRBJ1-6,.,CASCRTGARSPLHF,TGTGCCTCATGTAGGACAGGGGCCCGTTCACCCCTCCACTTT
.,TRBV18,TRBJ1-4,.,CASSLQGNEKLFF,TGTGCCAGCTCGTTACAGGGTAATGAAAAACTGTTTTTT
.,TRBV24-1,TRBJ2-5,.,CATSAGGARGQETQYF,TGTGCCACCAGTGCCGGAGGGGCTAGAGGCCAAGAGACCCAGTACTTC
TRBD1,TRBV5-1,TRBJ2-6,.,CATRGQLGANVLTF,TGCGCCACCAGGGGGCAGTTGGGGGCCAACGTCCTGACTTTC
TRBD2,TRBV11-3,TRBJ2-3,.,CASSLGEGTDTQYF,TGTGCCAGCAGCTTAGGGGAGGGTACAGATACGCAGTATTTT
TRBD1,TRBV19,TRBJ2-1,.,CASSIGTGEQFF,TGTGCCAGTAGTATAGGGACAGGTGAGCAGTTCTTC
TRBD1,TRBV5-6,TRBJ1-1,.,CASSLYPGGNTEAFF,TGTGCCAGCAGCTTGTATCCAGGGGGGAACACTGAAGCTTTCTTT
.,TRBV6-5,TRBJ2-2,once,CASTFGEHTGELFF,TGTGCCAGCACATTCGGGGAACACACCGGGGAGCTGTTTTTT
TRBD2,TRBV4-1,TRBJ2-5,.,CASTLGLAGVQETQYF,TGCGCCAGCACCTTAGGACTAGCGGGGGTCCAAGAGACCCAGTACTTC
.,TRBV12-3/TRBV12-4,TRBJ2-1,.,CASDSWNQFF,TGTGCCAGCGACAGCTGGAACCAGTTCTTC
TRBD1,TRBV6-5,TRBJ1-1,.,CASRRGNAEAFF,TGTGCCAGCCGCAGGGGGAACGCTGAAGCTTTCTTT
TRBD1,TRBV30,TRBJ1-6,.,CAWSSLGTGTRSPLHF,TGTGCCTGGAGTTCTCTCGGGACAGGGACGAGGTCACCCCTCCACTTT
.,TRBV12-5,TRBJ2-3,many,CASTGFGGTDTQYF,TGTGCTAGTACCGGGTTCGGGGGCACAGATACGCAGTATTTT
.,TRBV24-1,TRBJ1-1,.,CATSGGGNTEAFF,TGTGCCACCAGTGGAGGGGGGAACACTGAAGCTTTCTTT
TRBD1,TRBV6-5,TRBJ1-1,few,CASSYRDRVTEAFF,TGTGCCAGCAGTTACCGAGACAGGGTGACTGAAGCTTTCTTT
TRBD1,TRBV7-6,TRBJ2-3,.,CASSQQPQGVDTQYF,TGTGCCAGCAGCCAGCAACCACAGGGGGTAGATACGCAGTATTTT